The next 26 T cell receptor beta chains were all read from a single sample in a study of blood T cell repertoires in COVID-19. Only in-frame clones appear in the TCRdb table, and some are missing; sequencing was by immunoSEQ multiplex PCR. This sample has 72,000 or so clones, with around nine tenths found just once. The sequenced sample consisted of peripheral blood. The origin of the receptors is a man aged 45-65 years with active COVID-19.

The V and J genes are TRBV5-4 and TRBJ2-1; 9 bases line up with TRBD1. Germline V lookup: CDR1 SGHNT, CDR2 YYREEE (reference sequence). The CDR3 runs to 15 residues. The V segment lost 3 bases and the J segment 9 bases; nucleotides outside the gene matches: 10. CDR3 sequence: CASSSAGQGKAEQFF. CDR3 nucleotides: TGTGCCAGCAGCTCGGCAGGACAGGGGAAGGCTGAGCAGTTCTTC.

V usage is TRBV7-6 and J usage is TRBJ2-7; no clear D. This CDR3 contains 17 residues. Trimming removed 0 bases from V and 3 bases from J, with 18 bases in between. Germline values: CDR1 SGHVS, CDR2 FNYEAQ. The DNA of the CDR3 is TGTGCCAGCAGCTTAGCTTCCACAGCCCAACCTGACTACGAGCAGTACTTC. As protein: CASSLASTAQPDYEQYF.

DNA of the CDR3: TGTGCCAGCAGTTCCAGGCGGGGGAATACGCAGTATTTT. Translating it yields CASSSRRGNTQYF. The chain links TRBV28 to TRBJ2-3; 7 nucleotides align to TRBD2. Trimming removed 4 bases from V and 7 bases from J; junction bases left unmatched: 5. The CDR3 contains 13 residues. Germline V gene lookup returns CDR1 MDHEN and CDR2 SYDVKM.

The CDR3 region is CASSARGGGALETQYF. The CDR3 nucleotides read TGTGCCAGCAGCGCAAGGGGCGGGGGGGCCCTGGAGACCCAGTACTTC. The gene calls are TRBV9 and TRBJ2-5; 9 bases match TRBD2. V gave up 3 bases and J gave up 5 bases; unmatched junction bases: 11. CDR3 length: 16 residues. The V gene's germline CDR1 is SGDLS and CDR2 YYNGEE.

The V and J genes are TRBV6-1 and TRBJ1-5; unclear D gene. The germline V and J ends were trimmed by 1 base and 5 bases, with 9 bases remaining between them. The CDR3 sequence is 14 residues long. Per the germline V gene, CDR1 is MNHNS and CDR2 is SASEGT. The CDR3 DNA reads as TGTGCCAGCAGTGAAGATAAGGAGTATCAGCCCCAGCATTTT. The encoded protein is CASSEDKEYQPQHF.

The rearrangement uses TRBV19 and TRBJ1-5, with 8 nucleotides matching TRBD1. This CDR3 is 15 amino acids long. The germline gives CDR1 LNHDA, CDR2 SQIVND (reference sequence). V dropped 3 bases and J dropped 3; count of bases not matched to a gene: 4. CDR3 bases: TGTGCCAGTAGTATGGGACAGGTAGCCAATCAGCCCCAGCATTTT. It is translated as CASSMGQVANQPQHF.

This chain links TRBV9 with TRBJ2-3, with 11 bases lining up with TRBD2. Germline trimming cut 6 bases from V and 4 bases from J; bases unmatched to any gene: 4. The CDR3 runs to 14 residues. Germline CDR1 is SGDLS and CDR2 is YYNGEE. CDR3 sequence reads: CASNVAGGPDTQYF. The CDR3 DNA follows: TGTGCCAGCAATGTAGCGGGGGGGCCAGATACGCAGTATTTT.

The chain has TRBV7-2 and TRBJ1-5; tentatively, D is TRBD1 (6 bases). Germline assignment: CDR1 SGHTA and CDR2 FQGNSA. CDR3 length equals 15 residues. The germline V and J ends were trimmed by 1 base and 4 bases, with 11 bases remaining between them. CDR3 coding DNA: TGTGCCAGCAGCTTAGAAGGGACACCTAATCAGCCCCAGCATTTT. It translates to CASSLEGTPNQPQHF.

V is TRBV5-6 and J is TRBJ2-1; 7 bases line up with TRBD1. Germline V gives CDR1 SGHDT, CDR2 YYEEEE. Trimming at V came to 3 bases and at J to 0 bases, leaving 3 bases not matched to a gene. The CDR3 has 15 residues. The CDR3 DNA is TGTGCCAGCAGCTGGGACAGAGACTCCTACAATGAGCAGTTCTTC. Translated: CASSWDRDSYNEQFF.

V gene TRBV29-1 combines with J gene TRBJ1-1; 7 bases map to TRBD1. Germline CDR1 reads SQVTM; CDR2 reads ANQGSEA. Losses at the gene ends were 4 bases for V and 4 bases for J; bases not matched to a gene: 6. The CDR3 is 13 amino acids. The CDR3 loop reads CSVGTGVGTEAFF. The CDR3 coding sequence is TGCAGCGTTGGAACAGGGGTCGGCACTGAAGCTTTCTTT. The full variable domain, in which reference TRBV29-1 and TRBJ1-1 provide the parts outside the CDR3, is SAVISQKPSRDICQRGTSLTIQCQVDSQVTMMFWYRQQPGQSLTLIATANQGSEATYESGFVIDKFPISRPNLTFSTLTVSNMSPEDSSIYLCSVGTGVGTEAFFGQGTRLTVV.

The gene calls are TRBV4-3 and TRBJ1-2, with D uncertain. The V and J ends lost 0 bases and 10 bases respectively, with 33 bases between them. Germline CDR1 reads LGHNA; CDR2 reads YSLEER. The CDR3 sequence is 20 residues long. The CDR3 coding sequence is TGCGCCAGCAGCCAAGATCTAACGCGCGGAACTAGTGGTATAAGAGAGCACTACACCTTC. Translation: CASSQDLTRGTSGIREHYTF.

The J gene is TRBJ1-6, the V gene TRBV7-2, with 7 bases lining up with TRBD1. The trim removed 2 bases at V and 4 bases at J, leaving 5 bases unmatched. CDR1 SGHTA and CDR2 FQGNSA come from the germline V gene. The length of the CDR3 is 16 residues. CDR3 in DNA: TGTGCCAGCAGCTTAAGGACAGGTGCATATAATTCACCCCTCCACTTT. Amino acids: CASSLRTGAYNSPLHF.

CDR3 protein: CASSTRTSGRIETQYF. The CDR3 DNA reads TGTGCCAGCAGCACGCGGACTAGCGGGAGGATAGAGACCCAGTACTTC. V usage is TRBV11-2 and J usage is TRBJ2-5, with 14 bases aligning to TRBD2. Germline V CDR1 and CDR2: SGHAT, FQNNGV. CDR3 length equals 16 residues. The trim removed 5 bases at V and 4 bases at J, leaving 6 bases unmatched.

The chain links TRBV7-2 to TRBJ1-4; 8 bases line up with TRBD1. V lost 1 base and J lost 4; bases outside the gene matches: 5. The CDR3 contains 16 residues. Germline assignment: CDR1 SGHTA and CDR2 FQGNSA. The CDR3 DNA reads TGTGCCAGCAGCTTAGATGGGACAGGCGTTAATGAAAAACTGTTTTTT. Translating gives CASSLDGTGVNEKLFF.

The chain employs TRBV3-1 (or the pseudogene TRBV3-2) and TRBJ1-2, with 9 bases identical to TRBD1. With V trimmed by 4 bases and J by 9 bases, 6 bases remained unmatched. Germline CDR1 and CDR2: LGHDT and YNNKEL (reference sequence). This CDR3 is 13 amino acids long. The CDR3 is CASSPGTGRSYTF. CDR3 nucleotides: TGTGCCAGCAGCCCCGGGACAGGGAGGAGCTACACCTTC.

This chain connects TRBV9 to TRBJ2-1; 14 positions match TRBD2. With 3 bases clipped from V and 6 bases from J, the junction kept 8 bases outside the gene matches. The germline gives CDR1 SGDLS, CDR2 YYNGEE. CDR3 size: 17 residues. The CDR3 nucleotides are TGTGCCAGCAGCGATCCTCTGGGACTAGCGGGAGTCAATGAGCAGTTCTTC. As protein: CASSDPLGLAGVNEQFF.

The chain couples TRBV28 to TRBJ2-1; TRBD2 agrees at 15 bases. The V gene end was trimmed by 6 bases and the J gene end by 9 bases; junction bases not matched to a gene: 15. Germline V gene lookup returns CDR1 MDHEN and CDR2 SYDVKM. This CDR3 has 18 amino acids. CDR3 protein: CASSLAGLAGGVGGEQFF. The CDR3 DNA sequence: TGTGCCAGCAGCTTAGCGGGACTAGCGGGAGGTGTGGGTGGTGAGCAGTTCTTC.

The chain employs TRBV19 and TRBJ1-1, with D possibly being TRBD1 (5 bases). This CDR3 has 21 residues. Germline V gene lookup returns CDR1 LNHDA and CDR2 SQIVND (reference sequence). The V end was cut by 2 bases, the J end by 0 bases, with 28 bases between. Here the CDR3 reads CASSIPRGSGVREAVNTEAFF. As DNA, the CDR3 is TGTGCCAGTAGTATACCCCGCGGGTCTGGTGTCAGGGAGGCGGTGAACACTGAAGCTTTCTTT.

This chain connects TRBV6-5 to TRBJ2-7; 11 bases agree with TRBD1. Trimming removed 4 bases from V and 3 bases from J; junction bases left unmatched: 5. CDR1 and CDR2 (germline): MNHEY, SVGAGI. The CDR3 has 15 residues. This chain's CDR3 is CASSSAGTGGYEQYF. The CDR3 DNA sequence: TGTGCCAGCAGTTCTGCCGGGACAGGGGGCTACGAGCAGTACTTC.

The chain has TRBV4-3 and TRBJ1-2, with 8 bases that match TRBD1. From germline, CDR1 is LGHNA and CDR2 YSLEER. This CDR3 region has 15 residues. Losses at the gene ends were 1 base for V and 5 bases for J; bases not matched to a gene: 6. DNA for the CDR3: TGCGCCAGCAGCCAAGGGGGGGGACAGGCTTATGGCTACACCTTC. This encodes CASSQGGGQAYGYTF.

J is TRBJ2-1 and V is TRBV7-2; the match to TRBD1 covers 9 bases. CDR1 is SGHTA, CDR2 FQGNSA, per germline. CDR3 length: 14 residues. V shed 3 bases and J 6 bases; nucleotides not matched to a gene: 3. CDR3 bases: TGTGCCAGCAGCTTGACAGGGGGGAGCAATGAGCAGTTCTTC. It specifies CASSLTGGSNEQFF.

This chain connects TRBV18 to TRBJ2-3; D is possibly TRBD2 (6 bases). Germline V gene data show CDR1 as KGHSH and CDR2 as LQKENI. The V end was cut by 6 bases, the J end by 2 bases, with 15 bases between. CDR3 length: 15 amino acids. CDR3 sequence: CASSGTSPFTDTQYF. CDR3 DNA: TGTGCCAGCTCCGGGACTTCGCCCTTCACAGATACGCAGTATTTT. The full variable domain, rest sourced from reference TRBV18 and TRBJ2-3, is NAGVMQNPRHLVRRRGQEARLRCSPMKGHSHVYWYRQLPEEGLKFMVYLQKENIIDESGMPKERFSAEFPKEGPSILRIQQVVRGDSAAYFCASSGTSPFTDTQYFGPGTRLTVL.

This chain links TRBV18 with TRBJ2-7, with D hard to call. Germline-derived CDR1 and CDR2 are KGHSH and LQKENI. The CDR3 runs to 12 residues. Deletions cut 6 bases from V and 3 bases from J, with 9 bases between. This CDR3 reads CASSREDYEQYF. The DNA for the CDR3 is TGTGCCAGCTCCCGCGAAGACTACGAGCAGTACTTC.

The table lists this clone with a count of one. The chain recombines TRBV28 with TRBJ1-1; a possible D gene is TRBD1 (5 bases). V was shortened by 7 bases and J by 1 base, with 16 bases between the two germline ends. The CDR3 runs 15 residues. Germline V gene sequence: CDR1 MDHEN, CDR2 SYDVKM. The CDR3 spells CASTETRRGNTEAFF. CDR3 DNA sequence: TGTGCCAGCACCGAAACCCGAAGGGGGAACACTGAAGCTTTCTTT.

The chain has TRBV9 and TRBJ2-7; weak D call: TRBD2 (5 bases). Trimming removed 0 bases from V and 5 bases from J, with 12 bases in between. Germline V lookup: CDR1 SGDLS, CDR2 YYNGEE. This CDR3 spans 14 amino acids. Here the CDR3 reads CASSVAASTHEQYF. The CDR3 DNA sequence: TGTGCCAGCAGCGTAGCGGCTAGCACCCACGAGCAGTACTTC.

The chain couples TRBV6-5 to TRBJ1-4, with D perhaps matching TRBD1 (5 bases). CDR1 is MNHEY, CDR2 SVGAGI, per germline. V lost 6 bases to trimming and J lost 4 bases, with 15 bases between them. This CDR3 comprises 15 residues. The CDR3 DNA reads TGTGCCAGCAGCCCCAGGGCCTCTTTTAATGAAAAACTGTTTTTT. It encodes CASSPRASFNEKLFF.